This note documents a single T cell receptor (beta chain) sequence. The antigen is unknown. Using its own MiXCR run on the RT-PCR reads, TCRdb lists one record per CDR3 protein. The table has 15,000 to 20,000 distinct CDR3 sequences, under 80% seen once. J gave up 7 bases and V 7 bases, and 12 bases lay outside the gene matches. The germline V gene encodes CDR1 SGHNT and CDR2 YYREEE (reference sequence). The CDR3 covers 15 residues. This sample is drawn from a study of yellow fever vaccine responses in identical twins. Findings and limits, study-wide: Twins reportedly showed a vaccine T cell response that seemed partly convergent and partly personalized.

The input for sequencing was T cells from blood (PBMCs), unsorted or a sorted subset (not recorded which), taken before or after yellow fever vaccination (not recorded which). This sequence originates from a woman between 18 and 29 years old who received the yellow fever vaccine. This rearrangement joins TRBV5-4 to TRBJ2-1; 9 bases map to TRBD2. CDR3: CASARVSGGRNEQFF. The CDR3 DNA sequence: TGTGCCAGCGCTAGGGTGAGCGGGGGGAGGAATGAGCAGTTCTTC.